Listed below are T cell receptor beta chains from one sample, sequenced in a study of cytomegalovirus exposure and HLA in healthy donors. This table comes from immunoSEQ multiplex PCR, and its TCRdb copy is limited to in-frame clones, with some not included. The profile shows around 180,000 clones, 85% of them singletons. The source material was PBMCs. These receptors all come from a boy aged 2 to 10 in good health and CMV-seronegative. Each CDR3 is given with its conserved first and last residue. D genes are given only for firm matches. Clone size, where shown, is once, few, many, or a class for clones that have expanded.

V gene: TRBV5-1
J gene: TRBJ2-3
clone size: NA
D gene: TRBD1
CDR3 protein: CASSSGQGDGDTQYF
CDR3 DNA: TGCGCCAGCAGTTCCGGACAGGGGGATGGGGATACGCAGTATTTT

V gene: TRBV4-1
J gene: TRBJ2-7
clone size: NA
D gene: TRBD2
CDR3 protein: CASSQLGLAGIWYEQYF
CDR3 DNA: TGCGCCAGCAGCCAATTGGGACTAGCGGGAATTTGGTACGAGCAGTACTTC

V gene: TRBV9
J gene: TRBJ2-1
clone size: NA
D gene: TRBD2
CDR3 protein: CASSEWTSGYNEQFF
CDR3 DNA: TGTGCCAGCAGCGAGTGGACTAGCGGATACAATGAGCAGTTCTTC

V gene: TRBV19
J gene: TRBJ2-1
clone size: NA
D gene: NA
CDR3 protein: CASSIDPGSGSYNEQFF
CDR3 DNA: TGTGCCAGTAGTATAGATCCCGGGAGTGGTTCCTACAATGAGCAGTTCTTC

V gene: TRBV2
J gene: TRBJ2-1
clone size: NA
D gene: NA
CDR3 protein: CASSHDPTPTYNEQFF
CDR3 DNA: TGTGCCAGCAGTCACGATCCAACCCCTACCTACAATGAGCAGTTCTTC

V gene: TRBV29-1
J gene: TRBJ2-1
clone size: NA
D gene: NA
CDR3 protein: CSVGGSEAYNEQFF
CDR3 DNA: TGCAGCGTGGGGGGTAGCGAGGCCTACAATGAGCAGTTCTTC

V gene: TRBV28
J gene: TRBJ2-7
clone size: NA
D gene: TRBD2
CDR3 protein: CASSLIWAGDRLEQYF
CDR3 DNA: TGTGCCAGCAGTTTAATCTGGGCGGGAGACCGGCTCGAGCAGTACTTC

V gene: TRBV10-3
J gene: TRBJ1-3
clone size: NA
D gene: NA
CDR3 protein: CAISGRGTIYF
CDR3 DNA: TGTGCCATCAGTGGTAGGGGCACCATATATTTT

V gene: TRBV2
J gene: TRBJ1-5
clone size: NA
D gene: NA
CDR3 protein: CASRAERHSNQPQHF
CDR3 DNA: TGTGCCAGCAGGGCTGAACGTCATAGCAATCAGCCCCAGCATTTT

V gene: TRBV5-1
J gene: TRBJ1-2
clone size: NA
D gene: NA
CDR3 protein: CASSVNRAGYTF
CDR3 DNA: TGCGCCAGCAGCGTCAACAGGGCCGGCTACACCTTC

V gene: TRBV6-5
J gene: TRBJ2-3
clone size: NA
D gene: NA
CDR3 protein: CASSYIRGDTQYF
CDR3 DNA: TGTGCCAGCAGTTATATACGGGGAGATACGCAGTATTTT

V gene: TRBV28
J gene: TRBJ2-7
clone size: NA
D gene: TRBD2
CDR3 protein: CASSLLAGGPNGQYF
CDR3 DNA: TGTGCCAGCAGTTTACTCGCGGGAGGGCCGAACGGGCAGTACTTC

V gene: TRBV7-9
J gene: TRBJ1-2
clone size: NA
D gene: NA
CDR3 protein: CASSLGMWQASDYGYTF
CDR3 DNA: TGTGCCAGCAGCTTAGGTATGTGGCAGGCATCGGACTATGGCTACACCTTC

V gene: TRBV27
J gene: TRBJ1-1
clone size: few
D gene: TRBD1
CDR3 protein: CASRGQGMNTEAFF
CDR3 DNA: TGTGCCAGCAGGGGACAGGGGATGAACACTGAAGCTTTCTTT

V gene: TRBV2
J gene: TRBJ2-1
clone size: once
D gene: NA
CDR3 protein: CASRGGTASVNNEQFF
CDR3 DNA: TGTGCCAGCAGAGGTGGTACGGCTAGCGTGAACAATGAGCAGTTCTTC

V gene: TRBV6-1
J gene: TRBJ2-3
clone size: NA
D gene: NA
CDR3 protein: CASSVLGASTDTQYF
CDR3 DNA: TGTGCCAGCAGTGTTCTGGGAGCCTCCACAGATACGCAGTATTTT

V gene: TRBV2
J gene: TRBJ1-5
clone size: NA
D gene: NA
CDR3 protein: CASSDPGGGQPQHF
CDR3 DNA: TGTGCCAGCAGTGACCCGGGGGGGGGTCAGCCCCAGCATTTT

V gene: TRBV7-9
J gene: TRBJ2-7
clone size: NA
D gene: NA
CDR3 protein: CASSYGDSPDYEQYF
CDR3 DNA: TGTGCCAGCAGCTATGGGGACTCCCCCGACTACGAGCAGTACTTC

V gene: TRBV28
J gene: TRBJ1-2
clone size: NA
D gene: NA
CDR3 protein: CASRRQWINYGYTF
CDR3 DNA: TGTGCCAGCAGGAGACAGTGGATCAACTATGGCTACACCTTC

V gene: TRBV5-1
J gene: TRBJ2-1
clone size: NA
D gene: TRBD2
CDR3 protein: CAGSRTSGVVSDEQFF
CDR3 DNA: TGCGCCGGCAGCAGGACTAGCGGGGTCGTCAGCGATGAGCAGTTCTTC

V gene: TRBV5-1
J gene: TRBJ2-7
clone size: NA
D gene: TRBD2
CDR3 protein: CASSFRSSGSHTYEQYF
CDR3 DNA: TGCGCCAGCAGCTTTAGGTCTAGCGGGAGTCATACCTACGAGCAGTACTTC

V gene: TRBV5-1
J gene: TRBJ1-3
clone size: NA
D gene: TRBD1
CDR3 protein: CASSLGQGAAAGNTIYF
CDR3 DNA: TGCGCCAGCAGCTTGGGACAGGGGGCTGCGGCTGGAAACACCATATATTTT

V gene: TRBV2
J gene: TRBJ2-7
clone size: few
D gene: TRBD1
CDR3 protein: CASTAGGGEQYF
CDR3 DNA: TGTGCCAGCACGGCAGGGGGCGGCGAGCAGTACTTC

V gene: TRBV27
J gene: TRBJ2-7
clone size: NA
D gene: TRBD1
CDR3 protein: CASSLSRTGGSHEQYF
CDR3 DNA: TGTGCCAGCAGTTTATCGAGGACAGGGGGGAGCCACGAGCAGTACTTC

V gene: TRBV28
J gene: TRBJ1-1
clone size: NA
D gene: NA
CDR3 protein: CASSLDPTVLNTEAFF
CDR3 DNA: TGTGCCAGCAGTCTAGACCCGACAGTGTTGAACACTGAAGCTTTCTTT

V gene: TRBV13
J gene: TRBJ1-6
clone size: NA
D gene: NA
CDR3 protein: CASSGGPGDSPLHF
CDR3 DNA: TGTGCCAGCAGCGGAGGACCGGGGGATTCACCCCTCCACTTT

V gene: TRBV28
J gene: TRBJ2-1
clone size: NA
D gene: NA
CDR3 protein: CASSSPSIAGMNEQFF
CDR3 DNA: TGTGCCAGCAGTTCCCCCTCCATTGCGGGTATGAATGAGCAGTTCTTC

V gene: TRBV4-2
J gene: TRBJ1-6
clone size: NA
D gene: NA
CDR3 protein: CASSQDRSNSPLHF
CDR3 DNA: TGTGCCAGCAGCCAAGATAGGAGCAATTCACCCCTCCACTTT

V gene: TRBV28
J gene: TRBJ1-2
clone size: once
D gene: TRBD1
CDR3 protein: CASSSQGAVGYTF
CDR3 DNA: TGTGCCAGCAGTTCCCAGGGGGCAGTTGGCTACACCTTC

V gene: TRBV28
J gene: TRBJ2-7
clone size: NA
D gene: NA
CDR3 protein: CASSPYSSYEQYF
CDR3 DNA: TGTGCCAGCAGTCCTTACAGTTCTTACGAGCAGTACTTC

V gene: TRBV6-1
J gene: TRBJ2-1
clone size: few
D gene: NA
CDR3 protein: CASSEGTEPNEQFF
CDR3 DNA: TGTGCCAGCAGTGAAGGTACAGAACCCAATGAGCAGTTCTTC

V gene: TRBV28
J gene: TRBJ2-5
clone size: once
D gene: TRBD2
CDR3 protein: CASSRLAEETQYF
CDR3 DNA: TGTGCCAGCAGTAGACTAGCCGAGGAGACCCAGTACTTC

V gene: TRBV28
J gene: TRBJ2-1
clone size: NA
D gene: NA
CDR3 protein: CASSLTGSWANEQFF
CDR3 DNA: TGTGCCAGCAGTTTAACGGGGTCGTGGGCCAATGAGCAGTTCTTC

V gene: TRBV7-8
J gene: TRBJ2-1
clone size: few
D gene: TRBD2
CDR3 protein: CASSLTGRTSVTEQFF
CDR3 DNA: TGTGCCAGCAGCTTAACGGGAAGGACTAGCGTCACTGAGCAGTTCTTC

V gene: TRBV7-9
J gene: TRBJ1-4
clone size: NA
D gene: TRBD1
CDR3 protein: CASSKGQLEKLFF
CDR3 DNA: TGTGCCAGCAGTAAGGGACAGCTTGAAAAACTGTTTTTT

V gene: TRBV5-6
J gene: TRBJ1-2
clone size: once
D gene: TRBD1
CDR3 protein: CASSPGGWSPYGYTF
CDR3 DNA: TGTGCCAGCAGCCCAGGGGGCTGGTCTCCCTATGGCTACACCTTC

V gene: TRBV7-8
J gene: TRBJ2-5
clone size: NA
D gene: NA
CDR3 protein: CASSSRWERQETQYF
CDR3 DNA: TGTGCCAGCAGCTCCCGGTGGGAGAGGCAAGAGACCCAGTACTTC

V gene: TRBV10-1
J gene: TRBJ2-7
clone size: NA
D gene: TRBD1
CDR3 protein: CASSESGDRDDEQYF
CDR3 DNA: TGCGCCAGCAGTGAGTCAGGAGACAGGGACGACGAGCAGTACTTC